Shown below are 19 T cell receptor beta chains from a single sample sequenced in a study of T-cell memory formation after mild COVID-19. TCRdb re-called the 5' RACE reads with MiXCR, one entry per CDR3 protein. The repertoire has about 610,000 distinct CDR3 sequences, approximately 15% of them found once; the top ten carry roughly 7.7%. Sequencing used PBMCs or a T cell subset sorted from them (not recorded which). All receptors derive from an adult woman who had mild COVID-19 (a few samples of this study predate the infection). Cell type and time point are not known.

This clonotype was found a few times. The chain combines TRBV9 with TRBJ2-2; D uncertain. The CDR3 spans 16 residues. The germline V and J ends were trimmed by 1 base and 0 bases, with 10 bases remaining between them. Per the germline V gene, CDR1 is SGDLS and CDR2 is YYNGEE. The CDR3 sequence: CASSVWSKANTGELFF. The CDR3 region has the DNA TGTGCCAGCAGCGTATGGTCAAAAGCGAACACCGGGGAGCTGTTTTTT.

This clonotype was detected only a few times. The J gene is TRBJ2-7, the V gene TRBV20-1; TRBD1 agrees at 8 bases. CDR1 and CDR2 (germline): DFQATT, SNEGSKA (reference sequence). The CDR3 loop spans 12 amino acids. Germline trimming cut 6 bases from V and 7 bases from J; bases unmatched to any gene: 8. The CDR3 loop reads CSAHPTGGEQYF. The CDR3 DNA follows: TGCAGTGCCCATCCCACAGGGGGAGAGCAGTACTTC.

The J gene is TRBJ2-3, the V gene TRBV6-6, with D uncertain. Trimming took off 5 bases at V and 4 bases at J, with 7 bases between the two ends. The CDR3 spans 12 residues. The V gene's germline CDR1 is MNHNY and CDR2 SVGAGI (reference sequence). The CDR3 sequence: CASSRAPDTQYF. CDR3 nucleotide sequence: TGTGCCAGCAGTAGGGCTCCAGATACGCAGTATTTT.

The chain combines TRBV10-3 with TRBJ2-1; TRBD2 aligns across 11 bases. The CDR3 has 16 amino acids. The germline V gene has CDR1 ENHRY and CDR2 SYGVKD. Losses at the gene ends were 3 bases for V and 9 bases for J; bases not matched to a gene: 10. CDR3 DNA sequence: TGTGCCATCAGTGATTCTGGTAGCGGGGGGGCATCTGAGCAGTTCTTC. Protein product: CAISDSGSGGASEQFF.

This clonotype has a handful of counts. V and J are TRBV6-5 and TRBJ2-7; D is possibly TRBD2 (6 bases). The length of the CDR3 is 14 residues. V lost 6 bases and J 0 bases, leaving 12 bases between the germline ends. Per germline, CDR1 MNHEY and CDR2 SVGAGI. Written as DNA, the CDR3 is TGTGCCAGCAGGACCACTAGCCCCTCCTACGAGCAGTACTTC. Translation: CASRTTSPSYEQYF.

The V call is TRBV5-1, the J call TRBJ2-1; 10 nucleotides line up with TRBD2. V shed 0 bases and J 6 bases; nucleotides not matched to a gene: 15. CDR1 SGHRS and CDR2 YFSETQ come from the germline V gene. The CDR3 is 19 amino acids. In DNA, the CDR3 is TGCGCCAGCAGCTTGGTCGTCCTAGCGGGAGTGTCCCCCTCCAATGAGCAGTTCTTC. Its protein is CASSLVVLAGVSPSNEQFF.

The genes are TRBV7-2 and TRBJ2-3, with TRBD2 as a possible D gene (7 bases). Deletions cut 3 bases from V and 1 base from J, with 17 bases between. From germline, CDR1 is SGHTA and CDR2 FQGNSA. The length of the CDR3 is 17 residues. CDR3 sequence (DNA): TGTGCCAGCAGCTTGCGTCTAGGGGGGGCGGGCACAGATACGCAGTATTTT. Its protein is CASSLRLGGAGTDTQYF.

This rearrangement joins TRBV4-1 to TRBJ1-1, with D maybe TRBD1 (5 bases). V lost 3 bases, J lost 7 bases, and 18 bases lay in between. The CDR3 spans 15 residues. The V gene's germline CDR1 is MGHRA and CDR2 YSYEKL. CDR3: CASSHQPGELGEAFF. The CDR3 nucleotides are TGCGCCAGCAGCCATCAGCCGGGGGAGCTGGGTGAAGCTTTCTTT.

This chain joins TRBV11-3 and TRBJ2-3, with 13 bases that match TRBD2. Per the germline V gene, CDR1 is SGHNT and CDR2 is YENEEA. The CDR3 consists of 18 residues. The J segment lost 4 bases and the V segment lost 3 bases, leaving 10 bases of the junction unmatched. CDR3 sequence reads: CASSFFRTSGSPPDTQYF. As DNA, the CDR3 is TGTGCCAGCAGCTTCTTCAGGACTAGCGGGAGCCCTCCAGATACGCAGTATTTT. Full variable domain (remainder filled in from reference TRBV11-3 and TRBJ2-3): EAGVVQSPRYKIIEKKQPVAFWCNPISGHNTLYWYLQNLGQGPELLIRYENEEAVDDSQLPKDRFSAERLKGVDSTLKIQPAELGDSAVYLCASSFFRTSGSPPDTQYFGPGTRLTVL.

This clonotype was seen ten or more times. V is TRBV29-1 and J is TRBJ1-5; unclear D gene. V was pared by 4 bases and J by 6 bases, with 13 bases between. The CDR3 is 13 residues long. Germline CDR1 reads SQVTM; CDR2 reads ANQGSEA. CDR3 residues: CSVGGGGGQPQHF. In nucleotides, the CDR3 is TGCAGCGTTGGGGGAGGTGGAGGTCAGCCCCAGCATTTT.

J is TRBJ1-6 and V is TRBV7-2; TRBD1 matches 10 bases. CDR1 is SGHTA, CDR2 FQGNSA, per germline. J was trimmed by 8 bases and V by 6 bases; bases with no gene match: 19. The CDR3 spans 19 residues. The CDR3 nucleotides read TGTGCCAGCAGACGCGGGACAGGGGCTGGGATAGTATTGGATTCACCCCTCCACTTT. Its translation: CASRRGTGAGIVLDSPLHF.

The chain employs TRBV7-2 and TRBJ1-5, with a weak D call TRBD1 (5 bases). CDR1 and CDR2 from the germline V gene are SGHTA and FQGNSA. The germline V and J ends were trimmed by 4 bases and 1 base, with 11 bases remaining between them. This CDR3 has 15 residues. CDR3 nucleotides: TGTGCCAGCAGCTCGGGACCTCAGAGCAATCAGCCCCAGCATTTT. Its translation: CASSSGPQSNQPQHF.

This clonotype was seen more than once but under ten times. CDR3 bases: TGTGCCAGCATCCGAACAGGGGTCGGATGGACCGGGGAGCTGTTTTTT. This gives the protein CASIRTGVGWTGELFF. V and J are TRBV6-1 and TRBJ2-2; 7 nucleotides match TRBD1. The germline CDR1 and CDR2 sequences are MNHNS and SASEGT. The CDR3 spans 16 residues. J lost 5 bases, V lost 7 bases, and 13 bases had no gene match.

The chain recombines TRBV30 with TRBJ1-2; 7 bases align to TRBD1. This CDR3 spans 13 amino acids. Germline V CDR1 and CDR2: GTSNPN, SVGIG (reference sequence). V was clipped by 0 bases and J by 4 bases; unmatched bases: 2. CDR3 loop: CAWSVNRGYGYTF. The CDR3 nucleotides read TGTGCCTGGAGTGTCAACAGGGGCTATGGCTACACCTTC.

The V gene is TRBV4-1, the J gene TRBJ2-1; D is perhaps TRBD2 (6 bases). The CDR3 runs to 15 residues. V dropped 3 bases and J dropped 15 bases, with 24 bases sitting between them. CDR1 and CDR2 (germline): MGHRA, YSYEKL. Written as DNA, the CDR3 is TGCGCCAGCAGCCAGGCCGGGACCGGAATCGCGGGGCGGTTCTTC. It encodes CASSQAGTGIAGRFF.

The rearrangement uses TRBV3-1 and TRBJ2-1; D is possibly TRBD1 or TRBD2 (6 bases each). There are 17 residues in the CDR3. CDR1 is LGHDT, CDR2 YNNKEL, per germline (reference sequence). The ends were cut back, 3 bases at V and 0 bases at J, with 15 bases in the middle. The CDR3 loop is CASSHLGWGASYNEQFF. In DNA form, the CDR3 reads TGTGCCAGCAGCCACCTGGGTTGGGGGGCCTCCTACAATGAGCAGTTCTTC.

This clonotype was picked up a small number of times. This chain connects TRBV24-1 to TRBJ2-6, with a possible D match to TRBD1 (6 bases). The germline V gene encodes CDR1 KGHDR and CDR2 SFDVKD. V lost 6 bases, J lost 0 bases, and 20 bases lay in between. The length of the CDR3 is 19 residues. The CDR3 region has the DNA TGTGCCACCAGTACACCCGGGACAAAGGGGACCTCTGGGGCCAACGTCCTGACTTTC. As protein: CATSTPGTKGTSGANVLTF.

This CDR3 is CASNPRTATDTQYF. The CDR3 coding sequence is TGTGCCAGCAACCCGAGGACCGCTACAGATACGCAGTATTTT. The genes are TRBV12-3 or TRBV12-4 and TRBJ2-3; no clear D gene. The CDR3 is 14 residues long. V gave up 7 bases and J gave up 3 bases, with 14 bases separating them.

V usage is TRBV5-4 and J usage is TRBJ2-7; 10 nucleotides agree with TRBD2. J gave up 7 bases and V 0 bases, and 10 bases lay outside the gene matches. The CDR3 contains 16 residues. Germline V lookup: CDR1 SGHNT, CDR2 YYREEE (reference sequence). Here the CDR3 DNA reads TGTGCCAGCAGCTTGGAAGCGAGCGGGGGGGAGGGTGAGCAGTACTTC. As protein: CASSLEASGGEGEQYF.